A single TCR beta chain is shown here with its context. This specimen belongs to a study of shared clonotypes between healthy human individuals. Study in general: Per donor, three plates held CD4 naive cells, three held CD4 memory, two held CD8 naive and one held CD8 memory.

Germline CDR1 is MDHEN and CDR2 is SYDVKM. The length of the CDR3 is 16 residues. Between the trimmed V and J ends, which lost 4 bases and 0 bases, there was a span of 15 bases. CD8 cells classed as naive were CD45RO-negative and positively selected for CCR7, excluding terminally differentiated effector memory CD45RA+ cells. Sequencing was performed with immunoSEQ multiplex PCR; in TCRdb, only in-frame clones are kept and a portion is missing. Here the sample spans over 800,000 clones, over 90% being singletons. The sample taken for sequencing was naive CD8+ T cells sorted from blood. The V call is TRBV28, the J call TRBJ1-1; perhaps TRBD1 as D (6 bases). The receptor was isolated from a man aged 30 to 45 in good health. CDR3 DNA: TGTGCCAGCAGTTCGCACAGGACAGTGATGAACACTGAAGCTTTCTTT. Residues: CASSSHRTVMNTEAFF.